This is a list of T cell receptor beta chains from one sample in a study of blood T cell repertoires in COVID-19. The assay was immunoSEQ multiplex PCR, and TCRdb's table has in-frame clones only and misses some. This repertoire shows about 110,000 clones, 80% to 85% found once; its top ten account for 4% to 5.5%. Sequences were obtained from peripheral blood. These receptors originate from a man aged 70-80 years with acute or convalescent COVID-19. CDR3s include the opening cysteine and the closing phenylalanine or tryptophan.

v_call: TRBV13; cdr3_aa: CASRITGHSGANVLTF
v_call: TRBV5-6; cdr3_aa: CASSLPRVDSPLHF
v_call: TRBV28; cdr3_aa: CASNRYSNQPQHF
v_call: TRBV6-5; cdr3_aa: CASRLGGDNEKLFF
v_call: TRBV10-2; cdr3_aa: CASMAGYTDTQYF
v_call: TRBV19; cdr3_aa: CASSLGQERSPLHF
v_call: TRBV7-2; cdr3_aa: CASSSSGRSQEKLFF
v_call: TRBV9; cdr3_aa: CASSVVPGNTGELFF
v_call: TRBV5-1; cdr3_aa: CASSLSGKNTGELFF
v_call: TRBV18; cdr3_aa: CASSPPWSTNEKLFF
v_call: TRBV4-2; cdr3_aa: CASSPLDRLNYGYTF
v_call: TRBV5-5; cdr3_aa: CASSLEQGGQPQHF
v_call: TRBV18; cdr3_aa: CASSPPAGKETQYF
v_call: TRBV5-1; cdr3_aa: CASSSTGQGPLLHF
v_call: TRBV19; cdr3_aa: CASTGQSNYGYTF
v_call: TRBV19; cdr3_aa: CASRGTGLSYEQYF